Listed here are 9 T cell receptor beta chains from one sample, sequenced in a study of patients and donors after allogeneic stem cell transplantation. TCRdb itself ran the RT-PCR reads through MiXCR, one entry per CDR3 protein. Of about 150,000 distinct CDR3 sequences in the sample, roughly 35% are singletons; the top ten hold around 50%. Sequencing was done on a sample of blood, either unsorted or a sorted T cell fraction (not recorded which). The receptors originated from a human donor who was either an allogeneic HSCT recipient or a stem cell or donor lymphocyte infusion donor (not recorded which). It is not recorded whose cells these are; they may come from a transplant donor.

This clonotype showed up just a few times. This chain connects TRBV29-1 to TRBJ1-1, with TRBD1 identical over 9 bases. CDR3 length equals 14 residues. Trimming at V came to 7 bases and at J to 0 bases, leaving 6 bases not matched to a gene. Germline V lookup: CDR1 SQVTM, CDR2 ANQGSEA. The CDR3 coding sequence is TGCAGCGCAGGACAGGGGCCCATGAACACTGAAGCTTTCTTT. Protein: CSAGQGPMNTEAFF.

The J gene is TRBJ1-1, the V gene TRBV5-1; no reliable D call. Trimming removed 0 bases at V and 6 bases at J, with 9 bases between. Germline V CDR1 and CDR2: SGHRS, YFSETQ. The CDR3 loop spans 13 amino acids. The DNA for the CDR3 is TGCGCCAGCAGCTTGGCCGGCGTCCCTGAAGCTTTCTTT. Its protein is CASSLAGVPEAFF.

The CDR3 loop is CASSYPGGGRRYGELFF. For the CDR3, the DNA is TGTGCCAGCAGCTACCCGGGAGGGGGCCGTAGATACGGGGAGCTGTTTTTT. V gene TRBV5-6 combines with J gene TRBJ2-2, with D possibly matching TRBD2 (8 bases). V was clipped by 3 bases and J by 7 bases, with 22 bases between them. Per the germline V gene, CDR1 is SGHDT and CDR2 is YYEEEE. CDR3 size: 17 residues. Drawing the rest from reference TRBV5-6 and TRBJ2-2, the complete variable domain is DAGVTQSPTHLIKTRGQQVTLRCSPKSGHDTVSWYQQALGQGPQFIFQYYEEEERQRGNFPDRFSGHQFPNYSSELNVNALLLGDSALYLCASSYPGGGRRYGELFFGEGSRLTVL.

The chain employs TRBV7-2 and TRBJ2-1, with TRBD2 matching 7 bases. V dropped 3 bases and J dropped 0; count of bases not matched to a gene: 8. The CDR3 contains 17 residues. Germline V gene data show CDR1 as SGHTA and CDR2 as FQGNSA. CDR3 sequence: CASSFPTSLSSYNEQFF. CDR3 bases: TGTGCCAGCAGCTTCCCGACTAGCCTCAGCTCCTACAATGAGCAGTTCTTC. Looking up the rest from reference TRBV7-2 and TRBJ2-1 gives the full variable domain: GAGVSQSPSNKVTEKGKDVELRCDPISGHTALYWYRQSLGQGLEFLIYFQGNSAPDKSGLPSDRFSAERTGGSVSTLTIQRTQQEDSAVYLCASSFPTSLSSYNEQFFGPGTRLTVL.

This clonotype was observed a few times. This chain links TRBV25-1 with TRBJ1-1, with unresolved D. Germline lookup yields CDR1 MGHDK and CDR2 SYGVNS. The CDR3 sequence is 15 residues long. Trimming shortened V by 5 bases and J by 4 bases, and 17 bases separated the two germline ends. The CDR3 reads CASSPGRPETTEAFF. The DNA for the CDR3 is TGTGCCAGCAGTCCTGGGAGGCCCGAGACCACTGAAGCTTTCTTT.

This clonotype showed up just a few times. J is TRBJ1-1 and V is TRBV27; D call uncertain. From germline, CDR1 is MNHEY and CDR2 SMNVEV (reference sequence). CDR3 size: 14 residues. Trimming removed 1 base at V and 4 bases at J, with 10 bases between. CDR3 region: CASSLFLEATEAFF. DNA of the CDR3: TGTGCCAGCAGTTTATTCTTAGAAGCCACTGAAGCTTTCTTT.

The chain combines TRBV4-2 with TRBJ1-6, with a weak D call TRBD1 (6 bases). Trimming shortened V by 0 bases and J by 11 bases, and 14 bases separated the two germline ends. This CDR3 is 15 amino acids long. Germline assignment: CDR1 LGHNA and CDR2 YNFKEQ. The CDR3 here is CASSQDSGGATPLHF. The CDR3 nucleotides read TGTGCCAGCAGCCAAGACTCGGGGGGGGCGACACCCCTCCACTTT.

This clonotype has only a few counts. The chain has TRBV12-3 or TRBV12-4 and TRBJ1-2; D might be TRBD1 (5 bases). V gave up 4 bases and J gave up 2 bases, with 14 bases separating them. This CDR3 comprises 15 residues. CDR3 nucleotides: TGTGCCAGCAGTTACACCGGGACTCCGAACTATGGCTACACCTTC. As protein: CASSYTGTPNYGYTF.

The rearrangement uses TRBV25-1 and TRBJ2-1; 10 nucleotides agree with TRBD2. After removal of 2 bases from V and 4 bases from J, the junction contained 5 bases not matched to a gene. The CDR3 sequence is 16 residues long. In germline, CDR1 is MGHDK, CDR2 SYGVNS. The CDR3, as DNA: TGTGCCAGCAGTGAAAGCCGAGCGGGGGGGTACAATGAGCAGTTCTTC. It is translated as CASSESRAGGYNEQFF.